Given below is one TCR beta chain in context. What it binds is not known. 13 Jbeta primers and 60 Vbeta primers were used for the PCR. Some clones are missing from TCRdb's copy, which holds only in-frame ones; the method was immunoSEQ multiplex PCR. The sample contains about 80,000 clones, about 80% of which appear only once. This sample is part of a study of cytomegalovirus exposure and HLA in healthy donors. Study-level findings and limits: There were a few CMV-associated chains whose specificity for CMV antigens was confirmed in vitro. Some highly shared sequence variants likely arose as a pipeline artifact.

Germline CDR1 and CDR2: SGHDT and YYEEEE. V dropped 3 bases and J dropped 5; count of bases not matched to a gene: 9. There are 17 residues in the CDR3. This TCR derives from a woman between 45 and 65 years old in good health and CMV-seropositive. The specimen sequenced was PBMCs. The rearrangement joins TRBV5-6 to TRBJ2-2, with 11 bases lining up with TRBD2. The DNA of the CDR3 is TGTGCCAGCAGCTGGATGACTAGCGGGGAGACAACCGGGGAGCTGTTTTTT. This gives the protein CASSWMTSGETTGELFF.